This T cell receptor beta chain was captured by sequencing in a study of OX40 agonist ivuxolimab in advanced cancers. Here immunoSEQ multiplex PCR was the method, and the copy in TCRdb shows in-frame clones only, minus some. The sample includes about 69,000 clones, about 85% of them seen just once. Germline V gene data show CDR1 as MNHEY and CDR2 as SMNVEV (reference sequence). The germline V and J ends were trimmed by 5 bases and 2 bases, with 12 bases remaining between them. The CDR3 runs to 14 residues. The study sampled blood at baseline, cycle 4 day 1, and cycle 7 day 1. The sequence derives from an adult with an advanced solid tumor such as melanoma, head and neck, liver or kidney cancer. The V and J genes are TRBV27 and TRBJ2-5, with TRBD1 as a possible D gene (6 bases). The material sequenced was CD4+ or CD8+ T cells sorted from blood, taken in a trial of the OX40 agonist ivuxolimab. The CDR3 protein is CASSQQGLQETQYF. The CDR3 DNA follows: TGTGCCAGCAGTCAACAGGGCCTACAAGAGACCCAGTACTTC.